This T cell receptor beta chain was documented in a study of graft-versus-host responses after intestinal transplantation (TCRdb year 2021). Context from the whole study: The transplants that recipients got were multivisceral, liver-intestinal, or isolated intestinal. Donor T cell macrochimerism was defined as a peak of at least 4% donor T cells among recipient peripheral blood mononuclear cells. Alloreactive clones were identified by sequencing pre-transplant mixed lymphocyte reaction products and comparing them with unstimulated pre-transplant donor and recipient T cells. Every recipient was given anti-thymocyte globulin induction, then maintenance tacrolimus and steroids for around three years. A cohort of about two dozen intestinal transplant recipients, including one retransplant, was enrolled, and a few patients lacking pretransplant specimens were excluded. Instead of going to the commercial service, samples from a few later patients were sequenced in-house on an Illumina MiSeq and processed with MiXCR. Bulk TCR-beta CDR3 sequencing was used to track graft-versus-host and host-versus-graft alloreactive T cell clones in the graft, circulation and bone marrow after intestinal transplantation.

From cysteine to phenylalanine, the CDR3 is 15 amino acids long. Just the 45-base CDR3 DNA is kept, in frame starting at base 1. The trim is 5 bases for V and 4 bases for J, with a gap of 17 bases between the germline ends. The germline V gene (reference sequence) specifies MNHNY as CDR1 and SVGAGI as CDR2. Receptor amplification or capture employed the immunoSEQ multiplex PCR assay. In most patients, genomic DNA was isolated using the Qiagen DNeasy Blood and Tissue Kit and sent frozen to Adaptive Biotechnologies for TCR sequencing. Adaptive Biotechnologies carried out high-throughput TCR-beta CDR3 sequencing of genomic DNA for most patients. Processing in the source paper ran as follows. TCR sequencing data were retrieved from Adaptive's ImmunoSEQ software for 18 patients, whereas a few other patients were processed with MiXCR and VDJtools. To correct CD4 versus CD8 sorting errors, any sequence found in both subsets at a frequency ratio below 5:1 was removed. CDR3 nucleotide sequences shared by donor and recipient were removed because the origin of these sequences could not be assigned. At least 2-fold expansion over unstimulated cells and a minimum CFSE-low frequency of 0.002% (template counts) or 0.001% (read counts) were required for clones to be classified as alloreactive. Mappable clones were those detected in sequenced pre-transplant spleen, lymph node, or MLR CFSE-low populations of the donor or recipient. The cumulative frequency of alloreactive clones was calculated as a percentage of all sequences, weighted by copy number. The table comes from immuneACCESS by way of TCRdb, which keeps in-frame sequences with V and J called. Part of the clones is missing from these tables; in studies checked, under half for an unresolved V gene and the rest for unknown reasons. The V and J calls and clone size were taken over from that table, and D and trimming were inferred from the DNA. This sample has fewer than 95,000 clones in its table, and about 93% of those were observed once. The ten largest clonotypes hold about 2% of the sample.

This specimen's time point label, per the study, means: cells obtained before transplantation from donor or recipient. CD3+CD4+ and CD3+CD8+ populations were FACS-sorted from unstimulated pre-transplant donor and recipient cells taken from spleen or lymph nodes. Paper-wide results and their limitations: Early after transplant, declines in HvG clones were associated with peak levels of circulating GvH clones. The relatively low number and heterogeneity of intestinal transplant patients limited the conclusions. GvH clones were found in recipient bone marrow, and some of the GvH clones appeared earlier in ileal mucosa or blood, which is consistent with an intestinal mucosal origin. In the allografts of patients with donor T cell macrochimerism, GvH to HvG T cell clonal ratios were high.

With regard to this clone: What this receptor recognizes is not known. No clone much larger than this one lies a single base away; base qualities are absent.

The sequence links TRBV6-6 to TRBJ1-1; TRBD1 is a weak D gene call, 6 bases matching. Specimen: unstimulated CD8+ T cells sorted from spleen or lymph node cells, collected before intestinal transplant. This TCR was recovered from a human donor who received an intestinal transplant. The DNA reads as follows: TGTGCCAGCAGTGACCAGAGGACAGCTGGCACTGAAGCTTTCTTT. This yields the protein CASSDQRTAGTEAFF.